The sample holds one count of the clone carrying this T cell receptor (beta chain). The data were obtained in a study of T cell changes during pregnancy in multiple sclerosis. Sequenced by immunoSEQ multiplex PCR; TCRdb stores in-frame clones only, minus some. Of about 80,000 clones in the sample, over 85% are singletons; the top ten hold about 0.22%. The source was CD4+ T cells from peripheral blood mononuclear cells, collected before pregnancy. This clonotype was obtained from a female donor with multiple sclerosis, enrolled in a pregnancy study.

The CDR3 spells CSVGTGSGYTF. In DNA, the CDR3 is TGCAGTGTTGGGACAGGGTCTGGCTACACCTTC. V is TRBV20-1 and J is TRBJ1-2, with 9 bases matching TRBD1. Trimming at V came to 7 bases and at J to 7 bases, leaving 4 bases not matched to a gene. This CDR3 contains 11 residues. Germline V gene lookup returns CDR1 DFQATT and CDR2 SNEGSKA (reference sequence).